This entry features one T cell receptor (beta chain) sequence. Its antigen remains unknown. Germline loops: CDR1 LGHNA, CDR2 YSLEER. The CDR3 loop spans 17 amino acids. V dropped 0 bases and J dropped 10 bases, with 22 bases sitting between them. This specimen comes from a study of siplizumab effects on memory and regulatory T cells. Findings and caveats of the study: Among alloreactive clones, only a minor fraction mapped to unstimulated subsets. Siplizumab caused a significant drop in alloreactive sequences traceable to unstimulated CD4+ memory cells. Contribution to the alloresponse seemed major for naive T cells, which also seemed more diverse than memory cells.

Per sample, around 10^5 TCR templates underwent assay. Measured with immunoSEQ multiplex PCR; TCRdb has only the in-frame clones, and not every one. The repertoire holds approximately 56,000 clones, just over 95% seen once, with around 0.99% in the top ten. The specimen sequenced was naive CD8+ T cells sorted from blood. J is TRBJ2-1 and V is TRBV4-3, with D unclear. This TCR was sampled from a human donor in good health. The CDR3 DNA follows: TGCGCCAGCAGCCAAGACCTGGGCTCTATGTCTTTGTGGGAGCAGTTCTTC. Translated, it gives CASSQDLGSMSLWEQFF.